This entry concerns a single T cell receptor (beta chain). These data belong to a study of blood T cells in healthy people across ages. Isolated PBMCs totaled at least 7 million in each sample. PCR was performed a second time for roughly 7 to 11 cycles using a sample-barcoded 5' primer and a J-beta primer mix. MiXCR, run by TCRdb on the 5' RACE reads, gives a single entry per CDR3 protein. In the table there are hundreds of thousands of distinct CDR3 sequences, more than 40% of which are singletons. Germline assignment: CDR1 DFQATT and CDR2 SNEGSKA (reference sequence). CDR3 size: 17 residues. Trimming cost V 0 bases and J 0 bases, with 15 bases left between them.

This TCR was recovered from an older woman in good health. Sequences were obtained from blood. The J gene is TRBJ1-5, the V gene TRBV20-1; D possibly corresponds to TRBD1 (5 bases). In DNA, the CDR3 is TGCAGTGCTAGAGATCCCACAGGCATGGGTAGCAATCAGCCCCAGCATTTT. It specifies CSARDPTGMGSNQPQHF.